This T cell receptor (beta chain) was retrieved from a study of Graves' ophthalmopathy and Graves' hyperthyroidism. The sample holds many counts of this clonotype. Its antigen is undetermined. Germline V CDR1 and CDR2: GTSNPN, SVGIG (reference sequence). V was trimmed by 0 bases and J by 6 bases, leaving 6 bases between them. CDR3 size: 11 residues. Findings of the study overall: Ophthalmopathy was separated from stable hyperthyroidism by a 13-signature model with 87.88% sensitivity and over 75% specificity. Ophthalmopathy progression predictions by the model showed around 72% specificity and about 70% sensitivity.

For repertoire sequencing, the TCR beta CDR3 regions were amplified from RNA transcripts. Second-round multiplex PCR came after a first-round RT-PCR that employed HTBI primers. One entry per CDR3 protein results from TCRdb running MiXCR on the multiplex PCR reads. Of roughly 350,000 distinct CDR3 sequences in the sample, about 18% were seen once. The specimen was peripheral blood. This clonotype originated in an adult woman with stable Graves' hyperthyroidism. The chain joins TRBV30 to TRBJ2-7; D is ambiguous. CDR3 protein: CAWSVQFEQYF. DNA for the CDR3: TGTGCCTGGAGTGTTCAGTTCGAGCAGTACTTC.